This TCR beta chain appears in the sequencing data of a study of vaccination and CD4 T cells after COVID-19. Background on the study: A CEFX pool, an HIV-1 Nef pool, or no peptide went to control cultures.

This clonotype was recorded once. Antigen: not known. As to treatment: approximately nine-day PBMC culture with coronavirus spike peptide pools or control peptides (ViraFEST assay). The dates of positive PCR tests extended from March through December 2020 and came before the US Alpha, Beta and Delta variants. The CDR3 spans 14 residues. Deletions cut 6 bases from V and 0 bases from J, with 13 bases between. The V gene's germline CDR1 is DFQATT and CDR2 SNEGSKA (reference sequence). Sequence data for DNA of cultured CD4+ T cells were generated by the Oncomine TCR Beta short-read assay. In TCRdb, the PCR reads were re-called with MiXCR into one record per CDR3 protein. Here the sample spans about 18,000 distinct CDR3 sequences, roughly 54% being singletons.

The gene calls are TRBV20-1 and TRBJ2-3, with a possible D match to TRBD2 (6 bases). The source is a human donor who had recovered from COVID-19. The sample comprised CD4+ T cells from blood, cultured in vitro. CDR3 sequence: CSAPWAGSTDTQYF. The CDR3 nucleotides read TGCAGTGCCCCGTGGGCGGGGAGCACAGATACGCAGTATTTT.